This T cell receptor beta chain was captured in a study of CD8+ T cells in alopecia areata. As for the study in general: Tofacitinib administration to treated patients was oral, at 5 to 10 mg twice daily. General study findings and limits: In lesional scalp, particularly from alopecia totalis/universalis, clonality was higher than in normal scalp.

Alopecia areata patients had lesional scalp punch biopsies and peripheral blood taken from them. In regard to this clone: The antigen is not known.

V gave up 5 bases and J gave up 11 bases, with 10 bases separating them. The CDR3 has 12 amino acids. CDR1 and CDR2 from the germline V gene are MNHNY and SVGAGI (reference sequence). Extracted RNA was reverse transcribed, and the resulting cDNA served as sequencing template. Only in-frame clones appear in the TCRdb table, and some are missing; sequencing was by immunoSEQ multiplex PCR. The profile shows some 180,000 clones, roughly 65% of them singletons. The TCR sequence derives from a human donor with alopecia areata. The sequencing here drew on CD4+ T cells sorted from blood, taken at week 0. V gene TRBV6-6 combines with J gene TRBJ1-6; D gene unclear. CDR3 residues: CASSQPLPPLHF. The CDR3 nucleotides read TGTGCCAGCAGTCAACCCCTTCCACCCCTCCACTTT.